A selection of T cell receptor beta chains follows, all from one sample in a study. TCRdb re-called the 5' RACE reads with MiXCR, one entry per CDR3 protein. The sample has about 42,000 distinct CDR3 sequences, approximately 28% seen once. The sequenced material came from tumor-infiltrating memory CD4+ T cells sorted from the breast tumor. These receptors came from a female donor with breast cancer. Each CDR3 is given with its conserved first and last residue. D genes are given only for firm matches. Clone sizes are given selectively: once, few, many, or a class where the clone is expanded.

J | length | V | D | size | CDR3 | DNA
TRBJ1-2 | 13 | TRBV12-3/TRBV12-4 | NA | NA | CASSSGTTDGYTF | TGTGCCAGCAGTTCCGGGACCACGGATGGCTACACCTTC
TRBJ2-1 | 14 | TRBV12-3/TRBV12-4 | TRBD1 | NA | CASSPYRGFNEQFF | TGTGCCAGTAGTCCATACAGGGGATTCAATGAGCAGTTCTTC
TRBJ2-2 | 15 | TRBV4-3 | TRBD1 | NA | CASSQEGTAAGELFF | TGCGCCAGCAGCCAAGAGGGGACAGCGGCCGGGGAGCTGTTTTTT
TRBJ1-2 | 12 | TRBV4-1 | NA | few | CASSHPGYGYTF | TGCGCCAGCAGCCATCCGGGCTATGGCTACACCTTC
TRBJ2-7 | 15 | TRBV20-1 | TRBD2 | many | CSARDLSGGNYEQYF | TGCAGTGCTAGAGATTTAAGCGGGGGAAACTACGAGCAGTACTTC
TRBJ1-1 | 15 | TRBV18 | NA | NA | CASSPPSGQNTEAFF | TGTGCCAGCTCACCACCGAGCGGACAGAACACTGAAGCTTTCTTT
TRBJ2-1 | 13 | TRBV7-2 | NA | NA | CASSPFRGNEQFF | TGTGCCAGCAGCCCCTTCAGGGGAAATGAGCAGTTCTTC
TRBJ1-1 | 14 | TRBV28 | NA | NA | CASSRGDPNTEAFF | TGTGCCAGCAGCCGGGGGGACCCGAACACTGAAGCTTTCTTT
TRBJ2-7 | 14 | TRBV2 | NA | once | CASSREPPLYEQYF | TGTGCCAGCAGTAGGGAACCGCCCCTCTACGAGCAGTACTTC
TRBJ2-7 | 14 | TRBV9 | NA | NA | CASRSENLTYEQYF | TGTGCCAGCCGCTCGGAAAACCTAACCTACGAGCAGTACTTC
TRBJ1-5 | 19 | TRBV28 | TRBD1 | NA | CASKFPGQVPRARNQPQHF | TGTGCCAGCAAATTTCCGGGACAGGTGCCGAGAGCACGGAATCAGCCCCAGCATTTT
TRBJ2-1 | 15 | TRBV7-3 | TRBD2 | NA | CASSLGTSGDNEQFF | TGTGCCAGCAGCTTAGGGACTAGCGGGGACAATGAGCAGTTCTTC
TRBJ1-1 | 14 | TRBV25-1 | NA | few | CASSEWVGNTEAFF | TGTGCCAGCAGTGAATGGGTAGGGAACACTGAAGCTTTCTTT
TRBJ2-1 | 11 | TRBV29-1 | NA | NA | CSVEVTNEQFF | TGCAGCGTTGAAGTGACCAATGAGCAGTTCTTC
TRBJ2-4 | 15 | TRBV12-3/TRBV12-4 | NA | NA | CASSPPAGGKNIQYF | TGTGCCAGCAGTCCACCCGCCGGCGGGAAAAACATTCAGTACTTC
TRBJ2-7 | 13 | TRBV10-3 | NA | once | CAISEGTDYEQYF | TGTGCCATCAGTGAGGGGACCGACTACGAGCAGTACTTC
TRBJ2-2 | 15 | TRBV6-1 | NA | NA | CASTVAEGNTGELFF | TGTGCCAGCACAGTAGCGGAAGGAAACACCGGGGAGCTGTTTTTT
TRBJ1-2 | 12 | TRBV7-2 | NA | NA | CASSPPNVGYTF | TGTGCCAGCAGCCCCCCGAATGTTGGCTACACCTTC
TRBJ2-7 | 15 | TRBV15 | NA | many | CATSEGRQGNYEQYF | TGTGCCACCAGCGAGGGGCGGCAGGGAAATTACGAGCAGTACTTC
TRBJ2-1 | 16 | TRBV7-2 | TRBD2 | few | CASSLSSRGGQNEQFF | TGTGCCAGCAGCTTATCCTCCCGGGGGGGGCAGAATGAGCAGTTCTTC
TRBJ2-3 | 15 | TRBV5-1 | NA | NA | CASSSSEGRTDTQYF | TGCGCCAGCAGCTCAAGCGAAGGACGCACAGATACGCAGTATTTT
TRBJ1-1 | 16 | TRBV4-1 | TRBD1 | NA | CASSRGTGTGNTEAFF | TGCGCCAGCAGCCGCGGAACCGGGACAGGCAACACTGAAGCTTTCTTT
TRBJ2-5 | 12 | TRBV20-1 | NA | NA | CSALQGRETQYF | TGCAGTGCTCTCCAGGGGAGGGAGACCCAGTACTTC
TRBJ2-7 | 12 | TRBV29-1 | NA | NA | CSVEGTLREQYF | TGCAGCGTTGAGGGGACACTTCGGGAGCAGTACTTC
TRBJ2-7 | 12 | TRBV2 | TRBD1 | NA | CASRQGYHEQYF | TGTGCCAGCCGACAGGGGTACCACGAGCAGTACTTC
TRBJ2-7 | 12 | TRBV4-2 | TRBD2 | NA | CASSQASGEQYF | TGTGCCAGCAGCCAAGCTAGCGGCGAGCAGTACTTC
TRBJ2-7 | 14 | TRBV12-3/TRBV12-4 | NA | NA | CASSPKDSTYEQYF | TGTGCCAGCAGTCCGAAGGACAGTACCTACGAGCAGTACTTC
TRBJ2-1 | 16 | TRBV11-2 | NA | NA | CASGLEVGKVYNEQFF | TGTGCCAGCGGCTTAGAAGTGGGGAAGGTCTACAATGAGCAGTTCTTC
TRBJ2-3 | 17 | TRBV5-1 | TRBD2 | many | CASSRLAGGASTDTQYF | TGCGCCAGCAGCCGGCTAGCGGGGGGTGCTAGCACAGATACGCAGTATTTT
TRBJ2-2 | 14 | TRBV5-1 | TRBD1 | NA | CAGARGKNTGELFF | TGCGCCGGGGCCAGGGGGAAGAACACCGGGGAGCTGTTTTTT
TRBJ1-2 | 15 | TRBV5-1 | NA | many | CASSLDRAVLGGYTF | TGCGCCAGCAGCTTGGATCGGGCAGTGCTAGGTGGCTACACCTTC
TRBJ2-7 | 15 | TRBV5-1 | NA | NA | CASSFVGTSSYEQYF | TGCGCCAGCAGCTTTGTCGGAACAAGCTCCTACGAGCAGTACTTC
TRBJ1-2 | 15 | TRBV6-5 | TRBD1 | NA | CASSGTRDRADGYTF | TGTGCCAGCAGTGGCACCCGGGACAGGGCTGATGGCTACACCTTC
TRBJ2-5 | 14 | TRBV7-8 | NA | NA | CASSATEAQETQYF | TGTGCCAGCAGCGCTACAGAGGCCCAAGAGACCCAGTACTTC
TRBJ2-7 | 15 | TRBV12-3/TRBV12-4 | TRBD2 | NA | CASSLVSGSGYEQYF | TGTGCCAGCAGTTTGGTTAGCGGGAGCGGGTACGAGCAGTACTTC
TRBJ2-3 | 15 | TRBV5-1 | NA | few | CASSLNRGGTDTQYF | TGCGCCAGCAGCCTGAACCGAGGGGGCACAGATACGCAGTATTTT
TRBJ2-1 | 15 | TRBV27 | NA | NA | CASSLRLPGGNEQFF | TGTGCCAGCAGTTTGAGGCTCCCCGGGGGCAATGAGCAGTTCTTC
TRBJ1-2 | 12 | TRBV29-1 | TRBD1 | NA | CSVVTGGYGYTF | TGCAGCGTTGTGACAGGGGGCTATGGCTACACCTTC
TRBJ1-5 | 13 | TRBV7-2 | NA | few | CASSLVKGQPQHF | TGTGCCAGCAGCTTAGTTAAGGGCCAGCCCCAGCATTTT
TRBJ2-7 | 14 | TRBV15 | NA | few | CANRGRGGSYEQYF | TGTGCCAATAGGGGCAGGGGGGGTTCCTACGAGCAGTACTTC
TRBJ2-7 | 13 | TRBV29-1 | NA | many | CSVGHGRGYEQYF | TGCAGCGTCGGTCACGGAAGGGGCTACGAGCAGTACTTC